A single sample is the source of the 27 T cell receptor beta chains below, sequenced in a study of shared clonotypes between healthy human individuals. Naive CD8 populations comprised CD45RO-negative cells positively selected for CCR7, excluding terminally differentiated effector memory CD45RA+ cells. Repertoires were generated with immunoSEQ multiplex PCR, while TCRdb's copy carries only in-frame clones and drops some. The sample contains around 550,000 clones, approximately 95% of which appear only once. The sample consisted of naive CD8+ T cells sorted from blood. The receptors were gathered from a woman aged 25 to 45 in good health.

The rearrangement links TRBV2 to TRBJ2-7; 11 nucleotides match TRBD2. The CDR3 runs to 19 residues. CDR1 is SNHLY, CDR2 FYNNEI, per germline. The J segment lost 2 bases and the V segment lost 7 bases, leaving 19 bases of the junction unmatched. CDR3 residues: CASKYNQPSGGTFPYEQYF. The CDR3 nucleotides are TGTGCCAGCAAATACAATCAGCCTAGCGGGGGGACTTTTCCCTACGAGCAGTACTTC.

CDR3 in amino acids: CASSPSATSYGYTF. The CDR3 DNA reads TGTGCCAGTAGTCCTTCGGCCACGTCTTATGGCTACACCTTC. This chain uses TRBV19 with TRBJ1-2; D gene uncertain. The V end was cut by 5 bases, the J end by 5 bases, with 15 bases between. From germline, CDR1 is LNHDA and CDR2 SQIVND (reference sequence). The CDR3 totals 14 residues. The variable domain in full, with the rest retrieved from reference TRBV19 and TRBJ1-2, is DGGITQSPKYLFRKEGQNVTLSCEQNLNHDAMYWYRQDPGQGLRLIYYSQIVNDFQKGDIAEGYSVSREKKESFPLTVTSAQKNPTAFYLCASSPSATSYGYTFGSGTRLTVV.

The chain joins TRBV2 to TRBJ2-1, with D possibly being TRBD2 (7 bases). The V gene's germline CDR1 is SNHLY and CDR2 FYNNEI. The CDR3 spans 14 residues. V was clipped by 3 bases and J by 8 bases, with 14 bases between them. The CDR3 is CASSEGRGAHEQFF. The DNA of the CDR3 is TGTGCCAGCAGTGAGGGTCGGGGGGCCCATGAGCAGTTCTTC.

V and J are TRBV5-6 and TRBJ2-1, with TRBD1 matching 7 bases. Germline V gene data show CDR1 as SGHDT and CDR2 as YYEEEE. CDR3 length equals 14 residues. With V trimmed by 3 bases and J by 7 bases, 7 bases remained unmatched. The CDR3 DNA sequence: TGTGCCAGCAGCTACGGGACAGCTGTGAATGAGCAGTTCTTC. It specifies CASSYGTAVNEQFF.

The chain uses TRBV19 and TRBJ1-2; no firm D call. This CDR3 spans 15 amino acids. The V gene's germline CDR1 is LNHDA and CDR2 SQIVND (reference sequence). V was cut by 0 bases and J by 5 bases, with 13 bases left in between. This chain's CDR3 is CASSIETGMRYGYTF. In DNA form, the CDR3 reads TGTGCCAGTAGTATAGAGACGGGGATGAGATATGGCTACACCTTC.

This sequence joins TRBV28 and TRBJ2-5, with TRBD1 matching 7 bases. Germline trimming cut 7 bases from V and 5 bases from J; bases unmatched to any gene: 4. Germline assignment: CDR1 MDHEN and CDR2 SYDVKM. The CDR3 consists of 12 residues. CDR3 protein: CASKPGGETQYF. In nucleotides, the CDR3 is TGTGCCAGCAAACCAGGGGGTGAGACCCAGTACTTC.

V is TRBV21-1 and J is TRBJ2-4. TRBV21-1 is marked as a pseudogene. This CDR3 has 18 residues. CDR3 coding DNA: TGTGCCAGCAGCAGACGAATTCAGACCCCACTAGCCAAAAACATTCAGTACTTC. Translating gives CASSRRIQTPLAKNIQYF.

V gene TRBV29-1 combines with J gene TRBJ1-5; 7 bases map to TRBD1. With 7 bases clipped from V and 0 bases from J, the junction kept 6 bases outside the gene matches. Germline V CDR1 and CDR2: SQVTM, ANQGSEA. The CDR3 has 14 amino acids. CDR3 bases: TGCAGCGCCGAAACAGGGGATAGCAATCAGCCCCAGCATTTT. Translation: CSAETGDSNQPQHF.

V usage is TRBV28 and J usage is TRBJ2-7; weak D call: TRBD1 (6 bases). V was shortened by 6 bases and J by 6 bases, with 12 bases between the two germline ends. The CDR3 is 12 residues long. Germline CDR1 is MDHEN and CDR2 is SYDVKM. CDR3: CASSIQGTEQYF. Here the CDR3 DNA reads TGTGCCAGCAGCATACAGGGCACCGAGCAGTACTTC.

The chain carries TRBV9 and TRBJ2-2; tentative D call: TRBD2 (6 bases). Between the trimmed V and J ends, which lost 4 bases and 6 bases, there was a span of 13 bases. CDR3 length: 14 amino acids. Per the germline V gene, CDR1 is SGDLS and CDR2 is YYNGEE. The CDR3 region is CASSPLSGAGELFF. The CDR3 DNA is TGTGCCAGCAGCCCCCTGTCGGGGGCCGGGGAGCTGTTTTTT.

In its sample, this clone was seen a few times. The chain's CDR3 is CASGQANYGYTF. The DNA of the CDR3 is TGTGCCAGCGGACAGGCTAACTATGGCTACACCTTC. The chain is built from TRBV6-5 and TRBJ1-2; 7 bases map to TRBD1. The length of the CDR3 is 12 residues. Losses at the gene ends were 8 bases for V and 0 bases for J; bases not matched to a gene: 0. Germline-derived CDR1 and CDR2 are MNHEY and SVGAGI.

The CDR3: CASSESSPGLAGDEQYF. DNA of the CDR3: TGCGCCAGCAGTGAGTCGAGCCCGGGACTAGCGGGAGACGAGCAGTACTTC. V and J are TRBV10-1 and TRBJ2-7; 14 nucleotides agree with TRBD2. This CDR3 contains 17 residues. The germline CDR1 and CDR2 sequences are WNHNN and SYGVQD (reference sequence). V shed 0 bases, J shed 5 bases, and the junction held 6 bases outside the gene matches.

The CDR3 coding sequence is TGTGCCAGCAGGAGTAATTATGGCTACACCTTC. Amino acids: CASRSNYGYTF. V usage is TRBV27 and J usage is TRBJ1-2; no firm D call. The CDR3 sequence is 11 residues long. In germline, CDR1 is MNHEY, CDR2 SMNVEV (reference sequence). Trimming removed 6 bases at V and 5 bases at J, with 7 bases between.

The V and J genes are TRBV9 and TRBJ2-7, with D tentatively TRBD2 (6 bases). The CDR3 loop spans 16 amino acids. Germline CDR1 reads SGDLS; CDR2 reads YYNGEE. Trimming removed 0 bases from V and 2 bases from J, with 15 bases in between. The CDR3 sequence: CASSVARESETYEQYF. In DNA, the CDR3 is TGTGCCAGCAGCGTAGCTCGGGAGAGTGAAACCTACGAGCAGTACTTC. The whole variable domain, filled in from reference TRBV9 and TRBJ2-7, reads DSGVTQTPKHLITATGQRVTLRCSPRSGDLSVYWYQQSLDQGLQFLIQYYNGEERAKGNILERFSAQQFPDLHSELNLSSLELGDSALYFCASSVARESETYEQYFGPGTRLTVT.

As for this clone: Other DNA variants within this sample encode the same CDR3. This sequence joins TRBV6-1 and TRBJ2-7; D call uncertain. Germline V gene data show CDR1 as MNHNS and CDR2 as SASEGT. The CDR3 sequence is 10 residues long. V shed 3 bases and J shed 4 bases, with 1 base lying between them. CDR3 DNA sequence: TGTGCCAGCAGTGAGTACGAGCAGTACTTC. This codes for CASSEYEQYF.

The chain is built from TRBV11-2 and TRBJ2-7, with D uncertain. Germline V gene data show CDR1 as SGHAT and CDR2 as FQNNGV. V lost 5 bases and J lost 6, with 14 bases in between. The length of the CDR3 is 13 residues. In nucleotides, the CDR3 is TGTGCCAGCAGCCCCGTCTCCGGCGGCGAGCAGTACTTC. Its translation is CASSPVSGGEQYF.

This clone has only one observation. V is TRBV6-5 and J is TRBJ1-2, with D possibly matching TRBD1 (5 bases). The length of the CDR3 is 14 residues. Trimming removed 2 bases at V and 4 bases at J, with 11 bases between. CDR1 and CDR2 (germline): MNHEY, SVGAGI. The CDR3: CASSYNGARYGYTF. The CDR3 nucleotides are TGTGCCAGCAGTTACAATGGGGCCCGCTATGGCTACACCTTC.

The J gene is TRBJ1-2, the V gene TRBV19; D gene uncertain. The length of the CDR3 is 14 residues. Germline values: CDR1 LNHDA, CDR2 SQIVND (reference sequence). Trimming removed 6 bases from V and 4 bases from J, with 15 bases in between. This CDR3 reads CASSPAAAGYGYTF. The CDR3, as DNA: TGTGCCAGTAGCCCCGCGGCGGCGGGCTATGGCTACACCTTC.

The chain uses TRBV19 and TRBJ1-1; D is unresolved. The CDR3 runs 13 residues. Germline CDR1 and CDR2: LNHDA and SQIVND (reference sequence). V lost 4 bases and J lost 7, with 13 bases in between. The CDR3 DNA reads TGTGCCAGTAGTAGGGGTGGGCAGGATGAAGCTTTCTTT. This encodes CASSRGGQDEAFF. Full variable domain (missing parts from reference TRBV19 and TRBJ1-1): DGGITQSPKYLFRKEGQNVTLSCEQNLNHDAMYWYRQDPGQGLRLIYYSQIVNDFQKGDIAEGYSVSREKKESFPLTVTSAQKNPTAFYLCASSRGGQDEAFFGQGTRLTVV.

The chain is built from TRBV27 and TRBJ1-4; 7 bases are shared with TRBD1. Germline-derived CDR1 and CDR2 are MNHEY and SMNVEV (reference sequence). With V trimmed by 6 bases and J by 6 bases, 4 bases remained unmatched. CDR3 length equals 13 residues. CDR3 nucleotides: TGTGCCAGCAGGCGGGACAGAGATGAAAAACTGTTTTTT. The encoded protein is CASRRDRDEKLFF.

The J gene is TRBJ2-1, the V gene TRBV29-1; D gene unclear. Trimming removed 5 bases from V and 0 bases from J, with 11 bases in between. Germline V CDR1 and CDR2: SQVTM, ANQGSEA. This CDR3 has 14 amino acids. The DNA of the CDR3 is TGCAGCGTTAATACCGAGAGCTCCTACAATGAGCAGTTCTTC. Amino acids: CSVNTESSYNEQFF.

This chain links TRBV7-9 with TRBJ2-5, with no clear D. CDR1 SEHNR and CDR2 FQNEAQ come from the germline V gene (reference sequence). The CDR3 is 15 residues long. V was clipped by 1 base and J by 4 bases, with 13 bases between them. As DNA, the CDR3 is TGTGCCAGCAGCTTAGGTTCCTCGGTCCGAGAGACCCAGTACTTC. It yields the protein CASSLGSSVRETQYF.

This chain links TRBV13 with TRBJ2-1; possibly TRBD2 for D (7 bases). V gave up 5 bases and J gave up 2 bases, with 13 bases separating them. CDR3 size: 15 residues. Per germline, CDR1 PRHDT and CDR2 FYEKMQ (reference sequence). Here the CDR3 reads CASSAAGAPYNEQFF. CDR3 DNA sequence: TGTGCCAGCAGCGCCGCGGGGGCCCCCTACAATGAGCAGTTCTTC.

This clone has just one count. The chain employs TRBV28 and TRBJ1-5; maybe TRBD1 (6 bases). Germline loops: CDR1 MDHEN, CDR2 SYDVKM. V was shortened by 8 bases and J by 7 bases, with 21 bases between the two germline ends. The CDR3 sequence is 15 residues long. The CDR3 sequence is CASQIGQLGQQPQHF. As DNA, the CDR3 is TGTGCCAGCCAGATCGGACAGCTAGGCCAACAGCCCCAGCATTTT.

V gene TRBV6-1 combines with J gene TRBJ2-3; TRBD2 is a possible D gene (6 bases). Trimming left V 1 base short and J 6 bases short, with 17 bases between. The CDR3 is 16 residues long. In germline, CDR1 is MNHNS, CDR2 SASEGT. This CDR3 is CASSEGLAVQVDTQYF. As DNA, the CDR3 is TGTGCCAGCAGTGAAGGATTAGCGGTCCAAGTGGATACGCAGTATTTT.

V usage is TRBV18 and J usage is TRBJ2-7; 8 bases fit TRBD2. The junction had 6 bases not matched to a gene; V was cut back by 5 bases and J by 0 bases. This CDR3 is built from 15 residues. Germline V gene sequence: CDR1 KGHSH, CDR2 LQKENI. CDR3 in DNA: TGTGCCAGCTCAGTGAGCGGGACTAGCTCCTACGAGCAGTACTTC. This encodes CASSVSGTSSYEQYF. Using reference TRBV18 and TRBJ2-7 for the parts outside the CDR3, the full variable domain is NAGVMQNPRHLVRRRGQEARLRCSPMKGHSHVYWYRQLPEEGLKFMVYLQKENIIDESGMPKERFSAEFPKEGPSILRIQQVVRGDSAAYFCASSVSGTSSYEQYFGPGTRLTVT.

The genes are TRBV7-9 and TRBJ2-1; D is uncertain. V lost 5 bases and J lost 10, with 6 bases in between. The CDR3 totals 10 residues. Germline CDR1 SEHNR, CDR2 FQNEAQ (reference sequence). CDR3 region: CASSPSEQFF. The CDR3 DNA sequence: TGTGCCAGCAGCCCATCGGAGCAGTTCTTC.